Sequencing of this T cell receptor (beta chain) was carried out in a study of T cell repertoires in aging, cancer and after chemotherapy. TRB rearrangements spanning V, D and J were amplified using mixed TRB-A/B primers. TCRdb re-derived calls from the multiplex PCR reads in MiXCR, one entry per CDR3 protein. The profile shows around 3,000 distinct CDR3 sequences, about 33% of them singletons. TCR beta rearrangements were amplified from peripheral blood genomic DNA. Trimming at V came to 5 bases and at J to 1 base, leaving 10 bases not matched to a gene. CDR3 length: 17 residues. CDR1 is MNHEY and CDR2 is SVGAGI in the germline V gene.

The V call is TRBV6-5, the J call TRBJ1-3, with 8 bases that match TRBD1. Sequencing used blood. The origin of this receptor is a human donor with a solid tumor. In nucleotides, the CDR3 is TGTGCCAGCAGTAAAAGCCGACAGGGGATATCTGGAAACACCATATATTTT. Translated, it gives CASSKSRQGISGNTIYF.